Listed below are T cell receptor beta chains from one sample, sequenced in a study of CD8 T cells in Susac syndrome. TCRdb itself ran the immunoSEQ multiplex PCR reads through MiXCR, one entry per CDR3 protein. The repertoire holds 160,000 or so distinct CDR3 sequences, with 94% as singletons. The sample was CD4+ T cells from PBMCs. Source of these receptors: a human donor with Susac syndrome. Both conserved end residues are part of each CDR3. The order of the fields is clone size, V gene, D gene, J gene, CDR3 DNA, CDR3 protein. The D gene is left open where the match is weak. Clone size appears in some rows only: once, few, many, or a class for an expanded clone.

clone size: .
V gene: TRBV20-1
D gene: TRBD2
J gene: TRBJ2-1
CDR3 DNA: TGCAGTGCTAGTCAGGCGGGGGGGGAGCAGTTCTTC
CDR3 protein: CSASQAGGEQFF

clone size: few
V gene: TRBV6-6
D gene: .
J gene: TRBJ2-7
CDR3 DNA: TGTGCCAGCAGTTACGGGGGATCCTACGAGCAGTACTTC
CDR3 protein: CASSYGGSYEQYF

clone size: .
V gene: TRBV18
D gene: .
J gene: TRBJ1-2
CDR3 DNA: TGTGCCAGCTCACCACGGGAGGGAAACTATGGCTACACCTTC
CDR3 protein: CASSPREGNYGYTF

clone size: once
V gene: TRBV5-1
D gene: .
J gene: TRBJ2-5
CDR3 DNA: TGCGCCAGCAGCCCAGCCCAGCGAGAGACCCAGTACTTC
CDR3 protein: CASSPAQRETQYF

clone size: .
V gene: TRBV25-1
D gene: .
J gene: TRBJ2-3
CDR3 DNA: TGTGCCAGCAGACGGGGGGCCTCCACAGATACGCAGTATTTT
CDR3 protein: CASRRGASTDTQYF

clone size: .
V gene: TRBV4-2
D gene: .
J gene: TRBJ1-5
CDR3 DNA: TGTGCCAGCAGCCAAGAAGGGGGAGGGCCAAATCAGCCCCAGCATTTT
CDR3 protein: CASSQEGGGPNQPQHF

clone size: .
V gene: TRBV12-3/TRBV12-4
D gene: TRBD2
J gene: TRBJ2-5
CDR3 DNA: TGTGCCAGCAGTTTAACTAGCGGGGGAGTTTGGACCCAGTACTTC
CDR3 protein: CASSLTSGGVWTQYF

clone size: .
V gene: TRBV7-8
D gene: .
J gene: TRBJ2-1
CDR3 DNA: TGTGCCAGCAGCGAAGGGACACAGCGGGCCAATGAGCAGTTCTTC
CDR3 protein: CASSEGTQRANEQFF

clone size: few
V gene: TRBV30
D gene: .
J gene: TRBJ1-3
CDR3 DNA: TGTGCCTGGAGCTCTGGAAACACCATATATTTT
CDR3 protein: CAWSSGNTIYF

clone size: .
V gene: TRBV4-3
D gene: .
J gene: TRBJ1-1
CDR3 DNA: TGCGCCAGCAGCCAAGGAAGAGGGGCGAACACTGAAGCTTTCTTT
CDR3 protein: CASSQGRGANTEAFF

clone size: .
V gene: TRBV20-1
D gene: TRBD2
J gene: TRBJ2-1
CDR3 DNA: TGCAGTGCTATATCAGCGGGGGTCATGAACAATGAGCAGTTCTTC
CDR3 protein: CSAISAGVMNNEQFF

clone size: once
V gene: TRBV10-2
D gene: .
J gene: TRBJ1-6
CDR3 DNA: TGCGCCAGCAATTCCGTGAGTGGTTCACCCCTCCACTTT
CDR3 protein: CASNSVSGSPLHF

clone size: .
V gene: TRBV5-4
D gene: TRBD1
J gene: TRBJ2-1
CDR3 DNA: TGTGCCAGCAGCTCCAACAGGGGCAGCGGGCAGTTCTTC
CDR3 protein: CASSSNRGSGQFF

clone size: .
V gene: TRBV29-1
D gene: .
J gene: TRBJ1-1
CDR3 DNA: TGCAGCGTCCTACAGGGCTTGAACACTGAAGCTTTCTTT
CDR3 protein: CSVLQGLNTEAFF

clone size: .
V gene: TRBV3-1
D gene: TRBD1
J gene: TRBJ1-3
CDR3 DNA: TGTGCCAGCAGCCCATCGACAGGGCACTCTGGAAACACCATATATTTT
CDR3 protein: CASSPSTGHSGNTIYF

clone size: .
V gene: TRBV5-4
D gene: TRBD1
J gene: TRBJ2-6
CDR3 DNA: TGTGCCACCTCGACAGGGGTTGCCAACGTCCTGACTTTC
CDR3 protein: CATSTGVANVLTF

clone size: .
V gene: TRBV11-2
D gene: TRBD2
J gene: TRBJ2-7
CDR3 DNA: TGTGCCAGCAGCTTTAGACTAGCGAGATACGAGCAGTACTTC
CDR3 protein: CASSFRLARYEQYF

clone size: .
V gene: TRBV11-2
D gene: .
J gene: TRBJ2-7
CDR3 DNA: TGTGCCAGCAGCCTCGTTGGCGAGCAGTACTTC
CDR3 protein: CASSLVGEQYF

clone size: .
V gene: TRBV29-1
D gene: .
J gene: TRBJ1-1
CDR3 DNA: TGCAGCGTGGGGACTTTGTGGGACACTGAAGCTTTCTTT
CDR3 protein: CSVGTLWDTEAFF

clone size: .
V gene: TRBV4-3
D gene: .
J gene: TRBJ1-2
CDR3 DNA: TGCGCCAGCAGCCAAGCCCACAGGAGCTATGGCTACACCTTC
CDR3 protein: CASSQAHRSYGYTF

clone size: .
V gene: TRBV2
D gene: TRBD1
J gene: TRBJ2-7
CDR3 DNA: TGTGCCAGCACCGCCGGGACAGGAGGGTACGAGCAGTACTTC
CDR3 protein: CASTAGTGGYEQYF

clone size: .
V gene: TRBV5-6
D gene: .
J gene: TRBJ1-1
CDR3 DNA: TGTGCCAGCAGCCCCCCTGGGGGGCATAGGAAAACTGAAGCTTTCTTT
CDR3 protein: CASSPPGGHRKTEAFF

clone size: once
V gene: TRBV7-9
D gene: .
J gene: TRBJ2-5
CDR3 DNA: TGTGCCAGCGACATCCCCCTAGGCGGACAAGAGACCCAGTACTTC
CDR3 protein: CASDIPLGGQETQYF

clone size: .
V gene: TRBV13
D gene: .
J gene: TRBJ1-2
CDR3 DNA: TGTGCCAGCAGCTTAGGACCGACTGCGAACTATGGCTACACCTTC
CDR3 protein: CASSLGPTANYGYTF

clone size: .
V gene: TRBV3-1
D gene: .
J gene: TRBJ1-1
CDR3 DNA: TGTGCCAGCAGCCAAGTTGAGGCCAACACTGAAGCTTTCTTT
CDR3 protein: CASSQVEANTEAFF

clone size: .
V gene: TRBV6-6
D gene: .
J gene: TRBJ1-3
CDR3 DNA: TGTGCCAGCAGTCAATCCGGCGGCTTTGGAAACACCATATATTTT
CDR3 protein: CASSQSGGFGNTIYF

clone size: .
V gene: TRBV12-3/TRBV12-4
D gene: .
J gene: TRBJ1-1
CDR3 DNA: TGTGCCAGCAGTACTATCGATGGGACTGAAGCTTTCTTT
CDR3 protein: CASSTIDGTEAFF

clone size: .
V gene: TRBV3-1
D gene: .
J gene: TRBJ2-4
CDR3 DNA: TGTGCCAGCAGCCAAGGGGGCGGTAGAACTGTAGCCAAAAACATTCAGTACTTC
CDR3 protein: CASSQGGGRTVAKNIQYF

clone size: few
V gene: TRBV9
D gene: TRBD1
J gene: TRBJ2-7
CDR3 DNA: TGTGCCAGCAGCGTCGGGACAGGGGGCATGGGCGAGCAGTACTTC
CDR3 protein: CASSVGTGGMGEQYF

clone size: .
V gene: TRBV2
D gene: TRBD2
J gene: TRBJ2-1
CDR3 DNA: TGTGCCAGCAGTTGGAGGGGAGGGAGGGCCGACAATGAGCAGTTCTTC
CDR3 protein: CASSWRGGRADNEQFF

clone size: .
V gene: TRBV20-1
D gene: TRBD1
J gene: TRBJ2-7
CDR3 DNA: TGCAGTGCTCCACACGGGACAGGGTTGAGGGAGCAGTACTTC
CDR3 protein: CSAPHGTGLREQYF

clone size: .
V gene: TRBV20-1
D gene: TRBD2
J gene: TRBJ2-1
CDR3 DNA: TGCAGTGCACCTCAGGCCAGCGGGGGGGCCGTCGGTAAGAGCTCCTACAATGAGCAGTTCTTC
CDR3 protein: CSAPQASGGAVGKSSYNEQFF

clone size: .
V gene: TRBV10-3
D gene: .
J gene: TRBJ1-5
CDR3 DNA: TGTGCCTCAAGGGGGGGTCTAGAGAGCAATCAGCCCCAGCATTTT
CDR3 protein: CASRGGLESNQPQHF

clone size: .
V gene: TRBV2
D gene: .
J gene: TRBJ2-2
CDR3 DNA: TGTGCCAGCAGCGTTCTAGGGGGGGAGCTGTTTTTT
CDR3 protein: CASSVLGGELFF

clone size: many
V gene: TRBV7-9
D gene: .
J gene: TRBJ2-2
CDR3 DNA: TGTGCCAGCAGCTCCGACAGCTCCCCGCTGTTTTTT
CDR3 protein: CASSSDSSPLFF

clone size: .
V gene: TRBV12-3/TRBV12-4
D gene: TRBD2
J gene: TRBJ2-3
CDR3 DNA: TGTGCCAGCAGGACTAGCGGGGGGCAGTATTTT
CDR3 protein: CASRTSGGQYF

clone size: few
V gene: TRBV6-2/TRBV6-3
D gene: .
J gene: TRBJ1-5
CDR3 DNA: TGTGCCAGCAGTTACGAGGGGAATCAGCCCCAGCATTTT
CDR3 protein: CASSYEGNQPQHF

clone size: .
V gene: TRBV5-4
D gene: TRBD1
J gene: TRBJ2-7
CDR3 DNA: TGTGCCAGCAGCTACCCCGGGACAGGGGACGAGCAGTACTTC
CDR3 protein: CASSYPGTGDEQYF

clone size: .
V gene: TRBV30
D gene: TRBD1
J gene: TRBJ2-7
CDR3 DNA: TGTGCCTGGAGTCCGGGACAGCTCCTCTCCTACGAGCAGTACTTC
CDR3 protein: CAWSPGQLLSYEQYF

clone size: .
V gene: TRBV7-9
D gene: .
J gene: TRBJ2-7
CDR3 DNA: TGTGCCTACCGAAGTCCGAGCTCCTACGAGCAGTACTTC
CDR3 protein: CAYRSPSSYEQYF

clone size: .
V gene: TRBV6-6
D gene: TRBD1
J gene: TRBJ1-2
CDR3 DNA: TGTGCCAGCAGTTACCTACAGGGGGATTATGGCTACACCTTC
CDR3 protein: CASSYLQGDYGYTF

clone size: .
V gene: TRBV11-2
D gene: TRBD1
J gene: TRBJ2-7
CDR3 DNA: TGTGCCAGCAGCTCCCGGACAGGCGGCGAGCAGTACTTC
CDR3 protein: CASSSRTGGEQYF

clone size: .
V gene: TRBV9
D gene: TRBD2
J gene: TRBJ2-4
CDR3 DNA: TGTGCCAGCAGCGTAGGGCTAGCGGGGGGACTTCAGTACTTC
CDR3 protein: CASSVGLAGGLQYF

clone size: .
V gene: TRBV5-4
D gene: .
J gene: TRBJ2-7
CDR3 DNA: TGTGCCAGCAGCTTGGATGGCCAGGGCTACGAGCAGTACTTC
CDR3 protein: CASSLDGQGYEQYF

clone size: .
V gene: TRBV27
D gene: .
J gene: TRBJ1-6
CDR3 DNA: TGTGCCAGCAGTAGGGTGGGCGATAATTCACCCCTCCACTTT
CDR3 protein: CASSRVGDNSPLHF

clone size: .
V gene: TRBV5-6
D gene: TRBD1
J gene: TRBJ1-3
CDR3 DNA: TGTGCCAGTTCCAGGGGGGGCATCTCTGGAAACACCATATATTTT
CDR3 protein: CASSRGGISGNTIYF

clone size: .
V gene: TRBV3-1
D gene: .
J gene: TRBJ1-1
CDR3 DNA: TGTGCCAGCAGCCAACGTGGGAGCACTGAAGCTTTCTTT
CDR3 protein: CASSQRGSTEAFF

clone size: .
V gene: TRBV20-1
D gene: TRBD1
J gene: TRBJ1-3
CDR3 DNA: TGCAGTGCAAACGGACAGGGGGCATATGGAAACACCACATATTTT
CDR3 protein: CSANGQGAYGNTTYF

clone size: .
V gene: TRBV15
D gene: .
J gene: TRBJ1-5
CDR3 DNA: TGTGCCACCAGCTTGAGGGTGGAGGGTGGCAATCAGCCCCAGCATTTT
CDR3 protein: CATSLRVEGGNQPQHF

clone size: .
V gene: TRBV5-5
D gene: .
J gene: TRBJ2-5
CDR3 DNA: TGTGCCAGCAGCTTACAGGGGAGGGAGACCCAGTACTTC
CDR3 protein: CASSLQGRETQYF

clone size: .
V gene: TRBV10-3
D gene: .
J gene: TRBJ2-5
CDR3 DNA: TGTGCCATCAGTGAGAAAGGGGCGACCAAAGAGACCCAGTACTTC
CDR3 protein: CAISEKGATKETQYF